This T cell receptor beta chain emerged from a study of cytomegalovirus exposure and HLA in healthy donors. PCR used 60 Vbeta primers and 13 Jbeta primers. Authors' analysis steps: Some 11 million of the roughly 80 million unique TCR beta chains counted in a later analysis were shared. Generated by immunoSEQ multiplex PCR, the TCRdb table keeps only in-frame clones and is missing some. The DNA was the basis for D and trimming; V, J and clone size are from that table. The repertoire holds more than 20,000 clones, with around 64% as singletons. On this clone: Antigen: not known.

Study-wide points: Sequencing likely produced, as an artifact, a cluster of highly shared sequence variants. Reports indicate that TCR beta sequences accurately predicted the HLA-A and HLA-B alleles of most subjects. As a later analysis revealed, the rate of TCR association differed by HLA locus, with DRB1 most and HLA-C fewest.

The sequencing input was PBMCs. The receptor comes from a woman aged 50 to 60 in good health and CMV-seronegative.

In nucleotides, the CDR3 is TGTGCCAGCACGGGAGCCGGGACAGGGGCGAACGAGCAGTACTTC. This translates into CASTGAGTGANEQYF. The chain links TRBV25-1 to TRBJ2-7, with 10 positions matching TRBD1. The junction had 11 bases not matched to a gene; V was cut back by 7 bases and J by 5 bases. Germline V gene lookup returns CDR1 MGHDK and CDR2 SYGVNS. This CDR3 region has 15 residues.